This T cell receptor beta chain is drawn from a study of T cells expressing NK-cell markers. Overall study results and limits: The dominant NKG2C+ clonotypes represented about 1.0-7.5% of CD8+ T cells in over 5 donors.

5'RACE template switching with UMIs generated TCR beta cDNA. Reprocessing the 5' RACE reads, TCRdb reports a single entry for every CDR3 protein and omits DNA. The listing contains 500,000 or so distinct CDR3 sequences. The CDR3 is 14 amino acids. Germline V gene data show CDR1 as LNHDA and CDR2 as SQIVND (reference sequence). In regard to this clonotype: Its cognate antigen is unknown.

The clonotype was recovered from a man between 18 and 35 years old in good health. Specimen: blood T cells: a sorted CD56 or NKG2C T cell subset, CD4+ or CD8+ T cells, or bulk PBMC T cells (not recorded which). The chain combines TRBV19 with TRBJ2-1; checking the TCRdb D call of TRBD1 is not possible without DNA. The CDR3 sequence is CASSLLGGFNEQFF. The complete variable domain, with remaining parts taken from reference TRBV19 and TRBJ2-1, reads DGGITQSPKYLFRKEGQNVTLSCEQNLNHDAMYWYRQDPGQGLRLIYYSQIVNDFQKGDIAEGYSVSREKKESFPLTVTSAQKNPTAFYLCASSLLGGFNEQFFGPGTRLTVL.